This TCR beta chain was found in a study of blood T cell repertoires in COVID-19. In the study's own analysis: Amplification from reference gene primers served as the basis for estimated nucleated cell counts. The repertoire was sequenced with immunoSEQ multiplex PCR; TCRdb's copy has only in-frame clones and lacks some. The V and J calls and clone size were taken over from that table, and D and trimming were inferred from the DNA. The sample consists of some 230,000 clones, around 80% of them appearing once. Germline-derived CDR1 and CDR2 are MDHEN and SYDVKM. The CDR3 length is 13 residues. The ends were cut back, 6 bases at V and 5 bases at J, with 10 bases in the middle.

The sequenced sample consisted of PBMCs or T cells enriched from blood (not recorded which). The source of this sequence is a man between 40 and 49 years old who had recovered from COVID-19. The chain carries TRBV28 and TRBJ2-2, with TRBD2 as a possible D gene (5 bases). The CDR3 loop reads CASSPGRTGELFF. CDR3 nucleotides: TGTGCCAGCAGCCCGGGGAGAACCGGGGAGCTGTTTTTT.